The present T cell receptor (beta chain) was sequenced within a study of tumor-infiltrating lymphocytes in primary liver carcinoma. The CDR3 covers 14 residues. From germline, CDR1 is GTSNPN and CDR2 SVGIG (reference sequence). The V and J ends lost 5 bases and 5 bases, in that order; junction bases with no gene match: 11. They got blood RNA out of unsorted whole blood and also pulled out germline DNA. The template, about 500 ng total RNA, yielded TCR beta cDNA made with a constant-region primer. ARM-PCR, slightly modified, supplied the TCR beta libraries through three nested multiplex PCR rounds. Running around 9 cycles apiece, the first two PCR rounds relied on TRBV1-TRBV30 forward primers together with a C-beta reverse primer. One entry per CDR3 protein results from TCRdb running MiXCR on the multiplex PCR reads. The data show about 200,000 distinct CDR3 sequences, 65% seen once.

This chain connects TRBV30 to TRBJ2-7; the match to TRBD1 covers 8 bases. The sample comprised peripheral blood. The TCR sequence derives from a woman in her sixties or seventies with primary liver carcinoma and hepatitis B virus infection. CDR3 protein: CAWVRQGYANEQYF. The DNA of the CDR3 is TGTGCCTGGGTCAGACAGGGGTATGCCAACGAGCAGTACTTC.